The rows below give T cell receptor beta chains drawn from one sample of a study of tumor and adjacent non-tumor tissue in lung cancer. TCRdb re-called the multiplex PCR reads through MiXCR, storing one row per CDR3 protein. The profile shows around 140,000 distinct CDR3 sequences, approximately 64% of them singletons. Sequencing was carried out using lung tumor tissue. The receptors come from a man aged 55-75 years with small cell lung cancer. The CDR3 runs from the conserved cysteine through the conserved F or W. A D gene is named only where the DNA matches it firmly. Clone size is not always given. Where it is, it says once, few, many or a class for expanded clones.

>.|TRBJ1-1|.|TRBV12-3/TRBV12-4
TGTGCCAGCAGTTTGGGAAGGCACGGCACTGAAGCTCTCTTT
CASSLGRHGTEALF
>.|TRBJ1-1|.|TRBV18
TGTGCCAGCTCACCTGTAAAGATGAACACTGAAGCTTTCTTT
CASSPVKMNTEAFF
>TRBD1|TRBJ2-1|.|TRBV7-3
TGTGCCAGCAGTCGGACAGGGGACTCGGCAGGGGGCAATGAGCAGTTCTTC
CASSRTGDSAGGNEQFF
>.|TRBJ2-5|many|TRBV7-2
TGTGCCAGCAGCAAACACCAGACTAGGGGAGAGACCCAGTACTTC
CASSKHQTRGETQYF
>.|TRBJ2-1|.|TRBV4-1
TGCGCCAGCAGCCCTATGATTAGCGGCAAGACTGAGCAGTTCTTC
CASSPMISGKTEQFF
>TRBD2|TRBJ2-7|few|TRBV6-6
TGTGCCAGCAGTCCCCGGACTAGCGGATTCTACGAGCAGTACTTC
CASSPRTSGFYEQYF
>.|TRBJ1-5|.|TRBV29-1
TGCAGCATTGGTGATGGGGGTCATCAGCCCCAGCGTTTT
CSIGDGGHQPQRF
>.|TRBJ1-6|medium-sized|TRBV6-2/TRBV6-3
TGTGCCACCGGACGGGGCACGAATTCACCCCTCCACTTT
CATGRGTNSPLHF
>TRBD2|TRBJ2-7|.|TRBV12-3/TRBV12-4
TGTGCCAGCATCCGGAGCGGGAGCTACGAGCAGTACTTC
CASIRSGSYEQYF
>.|TRBJ1-1|.|TRBV7-9
TGTGCCAGCAGGTCAGGTACCACTGAAGCTTTCTTT
CASRSGTTEAFF
>TRBD2|TRBJ2-3|few|TRBV29-1
TGCAGCGTTGGACTAGCGTCTAGCACAGATACGCAGTATTTT
CSVGLASSTDTQYF
>.|TRBJ2-7|.|TRBV11-1
TGTGCCAGGAGCGGACAGTGGCGCGAGCAGTATTTC
CARSGQWREQYF
>TRBD1|TRBJ1-3|few|TRBV29-1
TGCAGCGTTCTTCGGGGGACAGGGTTTGGAAACACCATATATTTT
CSVLRGTGFGNTIYF
>TRBD1|TRBJ2-5|few|TRBV24-1
TGTGCCACCAGTGACTCGGACAGGGGGCAGGAGACCCAGTACTTC
CATSDSDRGQETQYF
>TRBD2|TRBJ2-2|.|TRBV20-1
TGCAGTGCTAGACTAGCGGGGACCGGGGAGCTGTTTTTT
CSARLAGTGELFF